This T cell receptor (beta chain) was identified during a study of T cells in Graves' hyperthyroidism and ophthalmopathy. RNA transcripts were the template for amplifying TCR beta CDR3 regions. The HTBI primer set served for first-round RT-PCR of the TCR CDR3. MiXCR, applied by TCRdb to the multiplex PCR reads, yields one record per CDR3 protein. Here the sample spans 400,000 or so distinct CDR3 sequences, 11% to 15% being singletons. This clonotype came up many times. Trimming took 4 bases from V and 8 from J, leaving 17 bases between them. This CDR3 spans 14 amino acids. The sample taken for sequencing was blood. The sequence was obtained from a man between 45 and 60 years old with Graves' ophthalmopathy. This rearrangement joins TRBV12-3 or TRBV12-4 to TRBJ1-1; D is undetermined. In nucleotides, the CDR3 is TGTGCCAGCAGTTACAGCGACCTTAGAGGGGAAGCTTTCTTT. Protein product: CASSYSDLRGEAFF.